The present T cell receptor (beta chain) was sequenced within a study of post-analysis software for immune sequencing data. Turning to the study itself: The disease courses spanned relapsing-remitting, secondary progressive and progressive-relapsing forms of multiple sclerosis.

Study-level points and caveats: Clustering by F measure revealed strong co-clustering among samples prepared together in one batch. With TRBV5-6, TRBV5-1 and TRBV20-1 included, five TRBV segments were more frequent in patients than in controls. The normalized Chao1 diversity of multiple sclerosis patients was significantly lower than that of controls.

Unique-molecular-identifier-tagged TCR beta cDNA libraries were used. TCRdb reprocessed the PCR reads with MiXCR, giving one entry per CDR3 protein. The top ten clones hold 9% to 13% of a sample with hundreds of thousands of distinct CDR3 sequences, over 35% of them seen once. The V gene lost 2 bases and the J gene lost 6 bases, with 11 bases spanning the gap. Germline-derived CDR1 and CDR2 are SGHAT and FQNNGV. The CDR3 has 14 amino acids. Points on this clonotype: Its matching antigen is unknown.

This rearrangement joins TRBV11-2 to TRBJ2-1, with D tentatively TRBD1 (6 bases). This clonotype was sampled from a girl aged 10 to 17 with multiple sclerosis. Specimen: blood. This chain's CDR3 is CASSLNNRVNEQFF. The CDR3 coding sequence is TGTGCCAGCAGCTTAAATAACAGGGTCAATGAGCAGTTCTTC.